The 10 T cell receptor beta chains given below trace back to one sample, sequenced in a study of T cells in women clearing cervical HPV infection. TCRdb's table, derived via immunoSEQ multiplex PCR, lists solely in-frame clones and lacks some. The sample totals approximately 30,000 clones. The specimen was blood buffy coat. The receptors shown here come from a woman aged 18-70 years with a cervical HPV16 infection that either progressed to CIN3+ or cleared (not recorded which).

As concerns this clone: Read sequence stops 3 residues before the CDR3 end, and the germline J gene provides the missing end. V is TRBV20-1 and J is TRBJ1-4; D is unresolved. V dropped 0 bases and J dropped 5 bases, with 13 bases sitting between them. Germline values: CDR1 DFQATT, CDR2 SNEGSKA (reference sequence). The CDR3 loop spans 15 amino acids. The chain's CDR3 is CSARDDSTRNEKLFF. The part of the CDR3 DNA that was read is TGCAGTGCTAGAGACGACTCTACACGGAATGAAAAA.

CDR3 DNA (partial): TGTGCCAGCAGCCCCCTGATTTCGCAGCGGGGGGGCCCTGATACG. Protein product: CASSPLISQRGGPDT. The entire CDR3 is CASSPLISQRGGPDTQYF. The V call is TRBV7-6, the J call TRBJ2-3; TRBD2 matches 10 bases. The read ends 3 residues early relative to the CDR3; the germline J gene fills the gap. CDR3 size: 18 residues. With V trimmed by 5 bases and J by 6 bases, 17 bases remained unmatched. The germline CDR1 and CDR2 sequences are SGHVS and FNYEAQ. The full variable domain, in which reference TRBV7-6 and TRBJ2-3 provide the parts outside the CDR3, is GAGVSQSPRYKVTKRGQDVALRCDPISGHVSLYWYRQALGQGPEFLTYFNYEAQQDKSGLPNDRFSAERPEGSISTLTIQRTEQRDSAMYRCASSPLISQRGGPDTQYFGPGTRLTVL.

Concerning this clone itself: Sequencing ends 3 residues short of the CDR3 end; the germline J gene provides the rest. The J gene is TRBJ1-4, the V gene TRBV7-9; maybe TRBD1 (5 bases). Trimming removed 1 base at V and 8 bases at J, with 11 bases between. This CDR3 is 14 amino acids long. Germline lookup yields CDR1 SEHNR and CDR2 FQNEAQ (reference sequence). CDR3 residues: CASSLGAGKEKLFF. Incomplete CDR3 DNA: TGTGCCAGCAGCTTAGGGGCAGGGAAGGAAAAA.

Details on this clone: At one end, the junction sequence differs from germline, possibly due to a read error. The read stops 3 residues short of the end of the CDR3; the missing end is completed from the germline J gene. The sample has other DNA sequences that encode this CDR3 too. This rearrangement joins TRBV5-1 to TRBJ1-3, with D possibly matching TRBD1 (6 bases). Looked up from germline, CDR1 is SGHRS and CDR2 is YFSETQ. The CDR3 is 14 amino acids. CDR3 in amino acids: CASSLDSSGNTIYF. CDR3 DNA, as far as it was read: TGCGCTAGCAGCTTGGACAGTTCTGGAAACACC.

In regard to this clone: The read is 3 residues too short to cover the CDR3 end, so that end is filled in from the germline J gene. The rearrangement joins TRBV7-3 to TRBJ2-4; TRBD1 aligns across 10 bases. The CDR3 spans 13 residues. Germline V gene data show CDR1 as SGHTA and CDR2 as FQGTGA. CDR3 DNA (partial): TGTGCCAGCAGTTTCGGGACAGGGGTTGGT. Its protein is CASSFGTGVG. The full-length CDR3 reads as CASSFGTGVGQYF.

With regard to this clone: The read stops 3 residues short of the end of the CDR3; the missing end is completed from the germline J gene. The genes are TRBV10-3 and TRBJ2-3; 9 nucleotides match TRBD1. The germline gives CDR1 ENHRY, CDR2 SYGVKD. The CDR3 spans 17 residues. The CDR3: CAITLLPRDREGVAQYF. CDR3 DNA, as far as it was read: TGTGCCATCACCCTGCTCCCCCGGGACAGGGAGGGAGTGGCG.

Note on this clone: The read terminates 3 residues ahead of where the CDR3 ends, so the germline J gene completes it. This chain joins TRBV7-9 and TRBJ2-3; weak D call: TRBD1 (5 bases). Between the trimmed V and J ends, which lost 2 bases and 5 bases, there was a span of 8 bases. Per germline, CDR1 SEHNR and CDR2 FQNEAQ (reference sequence). The CDR3 covers 13 residues. The DNA read from the CDR3 is TGTGCCAGCAGCTTACTCCAGGGAGATACG. Protein: CASSLLQGDT. The full CDR3 protein is CASSLLQGDTQYF. The whole variable domain, remainder taken from reference TRBV7-9 and TRBJ2-3, is DTGVSQNPRHKITKRGQNVTFRCDPISEHNRLYWYRQTLGQGPEFLTYFQNEAQLEKSRLLSDRFSAERPKGSFSTLEIQRTEQGDSAMYLCASSLLQGDTQYFGPGTRLTVL.

A remark on this clone: Read sequence stops 3 residues before the CDR3 end, and the germline J gene provides the missing end. This chain joins TRBV10-3 and TRBJ2-3; D is possibly TRBD1 (6 bases). Trimming removed 6 bases from V and 2 bases from J, with 9 bases in between. The CDR3 covers 13 residues. The germline V gene encodes CDR1 ENHRY and CDR2 SYGVKD. Incomplete CDR3 DNA: TGTGCCATCAGAGACAGGTCCACAGATACG. This sequence encodes CAIRDRSTDT. The whole CDR3 is CAIRDRSTDTQYF.

On this clone: The read finishes 3 residues shy of the CDR3 end, and the germline J gene is used to complete it. V and J are TRBV20-1 and TRBJ2-7; 8 bases map to TRBD1. The germline gives CDR1 DFQATT, CDR2 SNEGSKA (reference sequence). The CDR3 runs 14 residues. The J segment lost 4 bases and the V segment lost 3 bases, leaving 8 bases of the junction unmatched. The sequenced CDR3 bases are TGCAGTGCTAGGGACAGGGCAGCGGGTTACGAG. Translated, it gives CSARDRAAGYE. In full, the CDR3 reads CSARDRAAGYEQYF.

With regard to this clone: Read sequence stops 3 residues before the CDR3 end, and the germline J gene provides the missing end. The chain employs TRBV5-1 and TRBJ2-1; TRBD2 matches 8 bases. CDR3 length: 15 amino acids. After removal of 2 bases from V and 5 bases from J, the junction contained 6 bases not matched to a gene. CDR1 SGHRS and CDR2 YFSETQ come from the germline V gene. The DNA read from the CDR3 is TGCGCCAGCAGCTTTGGGACTAGTATCCACAATGAG. This gives the protein CASSFGTSIHNE. The complete CDR3 sequence is CASSFGTSIHNEQFF. Variable domain in full (rest from reference TRBV5-1 and TRBJ2-1): KAGVTQTPRYLIKTRGQQVTLSCSPISGHRSVSWYQQTPGQGLQFLFEYFSETQRNKGNFPGRFSGRQFSNSRSEMNVSTLELGDSALYLCASSFGTSIHNEQFFGPGTRLTVL.